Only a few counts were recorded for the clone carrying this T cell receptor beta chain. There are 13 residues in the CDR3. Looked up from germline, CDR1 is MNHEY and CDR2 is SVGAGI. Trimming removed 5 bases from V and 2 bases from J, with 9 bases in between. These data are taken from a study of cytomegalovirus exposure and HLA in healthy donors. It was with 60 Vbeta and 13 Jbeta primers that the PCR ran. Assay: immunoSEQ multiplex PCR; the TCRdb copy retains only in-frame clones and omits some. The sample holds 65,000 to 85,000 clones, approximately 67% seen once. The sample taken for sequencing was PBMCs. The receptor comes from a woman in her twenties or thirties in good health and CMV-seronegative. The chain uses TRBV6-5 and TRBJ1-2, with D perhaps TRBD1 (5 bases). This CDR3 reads CASSRQHNYGYTF. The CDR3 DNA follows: TGTGCCAGCAGTAGACAGCACAACTATGGCTACACCTTC.